Below, 27 T cell receptor beta chains from the same sample are listed, as sequenced in a study of CD8 T cells in Susac syndrome. Random hexamers were used to reverse transcribe 0.5 to 1 ug of RNA. TCRdb recomputed calls from the immunoSEQ multiplex PCR reads with MiXCR, one row per CDR3 protein. Of approximately 100,000 distinct CDR3 sequences detected, 94% appear once; the ten largest clones hold 0.41%. Sequences were obtained from CD8+ T cells from PBMCs. The receptors shown here come from a human donor with Susac syndrome.

The chain couples TRBV9 to TRBJ1-5; D not resolved. The germline gives CDR1 SGDLS, CDR2 YYNGEE. The germline V and J ends were trimmed by 0 bases and 5 bases, with 6 bases remaining between them. The CDR3 sequence is 13 residues long. The CDR3 is CASSVEWDQPQHF. DNA for the CDR3: TGTGCCAGCAGCGTAGAGTGGGATCAGCCCCAGCATTTT.

The chain couples TRBV6-2 or TRBV6-3 to TRBJ2-5, with 10 bases that match TRBD2. Germline trimming cut 3 bases from V and 3 bases from J; bases unmatched to any gene: 10. CDR1 and CDR2 (germline): MNHEY, SVGEGT. The CDR3 is 17 residues long. The chain's CDR3 is CASSYVRASGSEETQYF. CDR3 DNA: TGTGCCAGCAGTTATGTACGCGCTAGCGGGAGTGAAGAGACCCAGTACTTC.

The genes are TRBV7-9 and TRBJ1-1; 7 bases are shared with TRBD1. With V trimmed by 7 bases and J by 0 bases, 5 bases remained unmatched. Germline assignment: CDR1 SEHNR and CDR2 FQNEAQ (reference sequence). The CDR3 spans 14 residues. The CDR3 bases are TGTGCCAGCACCGGACAGGCCCTGAACACTGAAGCTTTCTTT. It codes for CASTGQALNTEAFF.

The chain is built from TRBV14 and TRBJ2-7; TRBD1 is a possible D gene (6 bases). The V gene's germline CDR1 is SGHDN and CDR2 FVKESK. Trimming removed 4 bases from V and 0 bases from J, with 25 bases in between. CDR3 size: 19 residues. CDR3: CASSPLGGSGTGSSYEQYF. The CDR3 bases are TGTGCCAGCAGCCCACTAGGGGGATCCGGGACGGGTAGCTCCTACGAGCAGTACTTC.

V and J are TRBV19 and TRBJ2-7; the D gene is possibly TRBD2 (6 bases). This CDR3 is 13 amino acids long. The germline V gene encodes CDR1 LNHDA and CDR2 SQIVND (reference sequence). The V end lost 7 bases, the J end lost 6 bases, and 16 bases lay between the germline ends. DNA for the CDR3: TGTGCCAGTACTCTTACCATGGGGGGCGAGCAGTACTTC. This codes for CASTLTMGGEQYF.

V is TRBV28 and J is TRBJ2-4; TRBD1 is a possible D gene (6 bases). From germline, CDR1 is MDHEN and CDR2 SYDVKM. V was pared by 3 bases and J by 6 bases, with 9 bases between. This CDR3 is 13 amino acids long. CDR3 residues: CASSLGQTNIQYF. CDR3 nucleotide sequence: TGTGCCAGCAGTTTGGGACAAACAAACATTCAGTACTTC.

The chain has TRBV12-5 and TRBJ2-1; no clear D gene. The V end was cut by 6 bases, the J end by 2 bases, with 8 bases between. Germline CDR1 reads LGHNT; CDR2 reads FRNRAP. This CDR3 has 13 residues. Here the CDR3 DNA reads TGTGCTAGTGGGCCCGTCCCCTACAATGAGCAGTTCTTC. It specifies CASGPVPYNEQFF.

The chain combines TRBV5-4 with TRBJ2-1, with D hard to call. This CDR3 comprises 12 residues. The V gene's germline CDR1 is SGHNT and CDR2 YYREEE (reference sequence). V dropped 3 bases and J dropped 7 bases, with 8 bases sitting between them. The CDR3 is CASSSSRNEQFF. In DNA, the CDR3 is TGTGCCAGCAGCTCCTCCCGGAATGAGCAGTTCTTC.

This clonotype was seen once. The CDR3 does not close with the conserved phenylalanine or tryptophan, likely indicating a read error. The CDR3 DNA sequence: TGTGCCAGCAGACTACTCCAAGAGACCCAGTACTCC. This encodes CASRLLQETQYS. The rearrangement links TRBV2 to TRBJ2-5; no definite D call. CDR3 size: 12 residues. CDR1 is SNHLY, CDR2 FYNNEI, per germline. V was trimmed by 6 bases and J by 1 base, leaving 6 bases between them.

The chain links TRBV4-3 to TRBJ2-2; D not certain. The V gene lost 0 bases and the J gene lost 1 base, with 6 bases spanning the gap. CDR3 size: 15 residues. Germline V CDR1 and CDR2: LGHNA, YSLEER. The CDR3 region is CASSQDSGNTGELFF. CDR3 in DNA: TGCGCCAGCAGCCAAGATTCAGGGAACACCGGGGAGCTGTTTTTT.

This clonotype was recorded only once. This chain uses TRBV7-9 with TRBJ2-5; 7 nucleotides line up with TRBD2. Per the germline V gene, CDR1 is SEHNR and CDR2 is FQNEAQ (reference sequence). V trimming: 1 base; J trimming: 9 bases; junction bases outside the gene matches: 2. This CDR3 comprises 12 residues. Written as DNA, the CDR3 is TGTGCCAGCAGCTTAGAACTAGCGTCCCAGTACTTC. Its translation: CASSLELASQYF.

This chain connects TRBV14 to TRBJ2-3; possible D gene TRBD2, 6 bases. Trimming left V 5 bases short and J 4 bases short, with 10 bases between. The CDR3 loop spans 13 amino acids. CDR1 SGHDN and CDR2 FVKESK come from the germline V gene. The CDR3 protein is CASSMWRADTQYF. Written as DNA, the CDR3 is TGTGCCAGCAGCATGTGGAGGGCAGATACGCAGTATTTT.

This chain links TRBV23-1 with TRBJ2-5, with 10 bases fitting TRBD1. Being an ORF, TRBV23-1 has a function that is uncertain. With V trimmed by 0 bases and J by 5 bases, 6 bases remained unmatched. The CDR3 is 16 residues long. CDR3 residues: CASSQSGDRGRETQYF. Here the CDR3 DNA reads TGCGCCAGCAGTCAATCGGGCGACAGGGGGCGGGAGACCCAGTACTTC.

The V gene is TRBV6-5, the J gene TRBJ2-1, with TRBD1 matching 9 bases. Trimming removed 4 bases from V and 3 bases from J; junction bases left unmatched: 4. This CDR3 has 15 residues. The germline gives CDR1 MNHEY, CDR2 SVGAGI. The CDR3 DNA reads TGTGCCAGCAGTTCCGGGACAGGGAACTACAATGAGCAGTTCTTC. Residues: CASSSGTGNYNEQFF.

This CDR3 is CASSIDRGGTYSNQPQHF. As DNA, the CDR3 is TGTGCCAGTAGTATAGACCGAGGGGGAACATATAGCAATCAGCCCCAGCATTTT. The chain uses TRBV19 and TRBJ1-5, with D maybe TRBD1 (6 bases). The CDR3 has 18 amino acids. V was pared by 0 bases and J by 0 bases, with 15 bases between. The germline gives CDR1 LNHDA, CDR2 SQIVND (reference sequence).

This clonotype was detected only once. The chain links TRBV29-1 to TRBJ2-2, with D perhaps TRBD1 (6 bases). The CDR3 totals 14 residues. Germline values: CDR1 SQVTM, CDR2 ANQGSEA. The ends were cut back, 6 bases at V and 2 bases at J, with 13 bases in the middle. The CDR3 nucleotides read TGCAGCGTGTGGGACAATGTCAACACCGGGGAGCTGTTTTTT. This sequence encodes CSVWDNVNTGELFF.

The chain recombines TRBV9 with TRBJ1-2, with D maybe TRBD1 (5 bases). CDR3 size: 13 residues. CDR1 is SGDLS, CDR2 YYNGEE, per germline. Between the trimmed V and J ends, which lost 0 bases and 8 bases, there was a span of 11 bases. The CDR3 DNA sequence: TGTGCCAGCAGCGTAGTCCAGGGAGGGGGCTACACCTTC. Translating gives CASSVVQGGGYTF. The full variable domain, in which reference TRBV9 and TRBJ1-2 provide the parts outside the CDR3, is DSGVTQTPKHLITATGQRVTLRCSPRSGDLSVYWYQQSLDQGLQFLIQYYNGEERAKGNILERFSAQQFPDLHSELNLSSLELGDSALYFCASSVVQGGGYTFGSGTRLTVV.

The chain combines TRBV19 with TRBJ1-5; tentative D call: TRBD1 (6 bases). V gave up 5 bases and J gave up 0 bases, with 11 bases separating them. Per germline, CDR1 LNHDA and CDR2 SQIVND (reference sequence). This CDR3 is built from 15 residues. The CDR3 sequence: CASSHRVDSNQPQHF. The CDR3 region has the DNA TGTGCCAGTAGTCACAGGGTCGATAGCAATCAGCCCCAGCATTTT.

The chain recombines TRBV20-1 with TRBJ1-5, with a weak D call TRBD1 (5 bases). The CDR3 has 11 amino acids. Trimming took off 1 base at V and 8 bases at J, with 6 bases between the two ends. Germline-derived CDR1 and CDR2 are DFQATT and SNEGSKA (reference sequence). The CDR3 region has the DNA TGCAGTGCTAGAGTGGGGGAGCCCCAGCATTTT. Its translation is CSARVGEPQHF.

V usage is TRBV24-1 and J usage is TRBJ2-3; 8 bases map to TRBD2. Germline V gene data show CDR1 as KGHDR and CDR2 as SFDVKD. V lost 6 bases, J lost 2 bases, and 3 bases stayed unmatched. This CDR3 is 14 amino acids long. The CDR3 DNA sequence: TGTGCCACCAGTCGAGCGGGGGCCACAGATACGCAGTATTTT. Translated: CATSRAGATDTQYF.

The CDR3: CASSWDRTYEQYF. The CDR3 DNA reads as TGTGCCAGCAGCTGGGACAGAACCTACGAGCAGTACTTC. This chain connects TRBV7-9 to TRBJ2-7, with 7 nucleotides matching TRBD1. The CDR3 is 13 amino acids. Per germline, CDR1 SEHNR and CDR2 FQNEAQ (reference sequence). V lost 4 bases, J lost 2 bases, and 2 bases stayed unmatched.

This clonotype appeared a single time. The J gene is TRBJ2-7, the V gene TRBV7-9; 7 nucleotides match TRBD1. Germline CDR1 is SEHNR and CDR2 is FQNEAQ (reference sequence). The V segment lost 4 bases and the J segment 0 bases; nucleotides outside the gene matches: 6. This CDR3 spans 15 amino acids. In DNA, the CDR3 is TGTGCCAGCAGCTCAGACAGGGCCCCCTCCTACGAGCAGTACTTC. Protein sequence: CASSSDRAPSYEQYF.

The gene calls are TRBV10-3 and TRBJ2-6, with TRBD1 matching over 10 bases. Germline V gene data show CDR1 as ENHRY and CDR2 as SYGVKD. CDR3 length: 15 residues. V shed 8 bases, J shed 2 bases, and the junction held 3 bases outside the gene matches. As DNA, the CDR3 is TGTGCCATCTTCGGACAGGGGGCTGGGGCCAACGTCCTGACTTTC. This sequence encodes CAIFGQGAGANVLTF.

On this clonotype itself: Mismatch with germline at one junction end may stem from a read error. The rearrangement uses TRBV29-1 and TRBJ2-1; tentatively, D is TRBD2 (6 bases). CDR1 is SQVTM, CDR2 ANQGSEA, per germline. The CDR3 consists of 10 residues. The CDR3 nucleotides read TGCAGCGTTTTAGCGGCCGAGCAGCTCTTC. This encodes CSVLAAEQLF.

Concerning this clonotype: No DNA is shown, since the ends of the CDR3 on it are uncertain; the CDR3 is the one TCRdb lists. The V call is TRBV9, the J call TRBJ2-1; TRBD2 is the table's D call and was not checked against the DNA. Inclusive of both ends, the CDR3 amounts to 14 amino acids. CDR1 is SGDLS and CDR2 is YYNGEE in the germline V gene. The CDR3 is CASSVGRGNSVMFF.

The chain has TRBV27 and TRBJ1-4, with D maybe TRBD1 (5 bases). The ends were cut back, 6 bases at V and 1 base at J, with 12 bases in the middle. CDR3 length: 15 amino acids. CDR1 is MNHEY, CDR2 SMNVEV, per germline (reference sequence). CDR3 nucleotides: TGTGCCAGCAGCTATGGGGGTAGAACTAATGAAAAACTGTTTTTT. Translation: CASSYGGRTNEKLFF.

The chain links TRBV3-1 to TRBJ2-7, with D hard to call. The germline gives CDR1 LGHDT, CDR2 YNNKEL (reference sequence). CDR3 size: 16 residues. V lost 0 bases to trimming and J lost 6 bases, with 18 bases between them. CDR3: CASSQDVGPTAGEQYF. CDR3 bases: TGTGCCAGCAGCCAAGATGTCGGACCCACGGCAGGCGAGCAGTACTTC.